The 32 T cell receptor beta chains given below trace back to one sample, sequenced in a study of OX40 agonist ivuxolimab in advanced cancers. The method was immunoSEQ multiplex PCR; TCRdb's version includes in-frame clones alone and lacks a portion of them. The repertoire has 65,000 to 100,000 clones, approximately 86% of them found once; the top ten carry 0.76%. The material sequenced was CD4+ or CD8+ T cells sorted from blood, taken in a trial of the OX40 agonist ivuxolimab. These receptors came from an adult with an advanced solid tumor such as melanoma, head and neck, liver or kidney cancer.

This chain connects TRBV5-1 to TRBJ2-5, with 15 bases lining up with TRBD2. J lost 5 bases, V lost 4 bases, and 9 bases had no gene match. The length of the CDR3 is 17 residues. The germline gives CDR1 SGHRS, CDR2 YFSETQ. CDR3: CASSPGLAGGIEETQYF. The CDR3, as DNA: TGCGCCAGCAGCCCCGGACTAGCGGGAGGGATTGAGGAGACCCAGTACTTC.

The chain uses TRBV9 and TRBJ1-1; D remains unclear. The germline V gene encodes CDR1 SGDLS and CDR2 YYNGEE. The CDR3 sequence is 13 residues long. Trimming cost V 2 bases and J 10 bases, with 15 bases left between them. CDR3 sequence: CASSVGEAYGAFF. Written as DNA, the CDR3 is TGTGCCAGCAGCGTTGGAGAGGCGTATGGAGCTTTCTTT.

The chain employs TRBV9 and TRBJ2-5; the match to TRBD2 covers 12 bases. V was pared by 3 bases and J by 3 bases, with 3 bases of the junction left unmatched. This CDR3 is built from 15 residues. The germline gives CDR1 SGDLS, CDR2 YYNGEE. The CDR3 sequence: CASSGTSGGKETQYF. The CDR3 nucleotides are TGTGCCAGCAGCGGAACTAGCGGGGGGAAAGAGACCCAGTACTTC.

V is TRBV5-4 and J is TRBJ2-1, with 7 bases fitting TRBD2. The CDR3 covers 16 residues. Trimming cost V 7 bases and J 0 bases; bases outside gene matches: 10. Germline lookup yields CDR1 SGHNT and CDR2 YYREEE (reference sequence). CDR3 amino acids: CASRASGNSSYNEQFF. CDR3 bases: TGTGCCAGCCGGGCTAGCGGAAACTCCTCCTACAATGAGCAGTTCTTC.

The genes are TRBV28 and TRBJ1-5; TRBD1 matches at 11 bases. From germline, CDR1 is MDHEN and CDR2 SYDVKM. The CDR3 runs to 18 residues. The ends lost 8 bases at V and 1 base at J; junction bases unmatched: 13. CDR3 amino acids: CASGLPGQGVISNQPQHF. CDR3 nucleotides: TGTGCCAGCGGTCTGCCGGGACAGGGGGTAATAAGCAATCAGCCCCAGCATTTT. Filled out from reference TRBV28 and TRBJ1-5, the complete variable domain reads DVKVTQSSRYLVKRTGEKVFLECVQDMDHENMFWYRQDPGLGLRLIYFSYDVKMKEKGDIPEGYSVSREKKERFSLILESASTNQTSMYLCASGLPGQGVISNQPQHFGDGTRLSIL.

The chain joins TRBV4-3 to TRBJ1-2, with 7 positions matching TRBD1. Per the germline V gene, CDR1 is LGHNA and CDR2 is YSLEER. This CDR3 contains 12 residues. Losses at the gene ends were 3 bases for V and 8 bases for J; bases not matched to a gene: 3. The CDR3 nucleotides read TGCGCCAGCAGCCAGACAGGGTCGGGCTACACCTTC. As protein: CASSQTGSGYTF.

The chain is built from TRBV19 and TRBJ1-4; D is unresolved. This CDR3 contains 14 residues. Germline values: CDR1 LNHDA, CDR2 SQIVND (reference sequence). Trimming shortened V by 6 bases and J by 7 bases, and 15 bases separated the two germline ends. The CDR3 loop reads CASSLTEAPEKLFF. In DNA form, the CDR3 reads TGTGCCAGTAGCCTGACGGAGGCCCCTGAAAAACTGTTTTTT. The full variable domain, its missing parts supplied by reference TRBV19 and TRBJ1-4, is DGGITQSPKYLFRKEGQNVTLSCEQNLNHDAMYWYRQDPGQGLRLIYYSQIVNDFQKGDIAEGYSVSREKKESFPLTVTSAQKNPTAFYLCASSLTEAPEKLFFGSGTQLSVL.

The chain has TRBV6-5 and TRBJ2-7, with D perhaps TRBD1 (5 bases). This CDR3 region has 13 residues. The germline V gene has CDR1 MNHEY and CDR2 SVGAGI. V lost 5 bases and J lost 4, with 12 bases in between. In DNA form, the CDR3 reads TGTGCCAGCAGTATAGGGGTCCGATACGAGCAGTACTTC. Protein sequence: CASSIGVRYEQYF.

The chain couples TRBV28 to TRBJ1-6; 8 positions agree with TRBD1. In germline, CDR1 is MDHEN, CDR2 SYDVKM. The CDR3 length is 13 residues. Losses at the gene ends were 10 bases for V and 8 bases for J; bases not matched to a gene: 7. CDR3 bases: TGTGCCACTACGACAGGGGTGGATTCACCCCTCCACTTT. Its protein product is CATTTGVDSPLHF. The whole variable domain, filled in from reference TRBV28 and TRBJ1-6, reads DVKVTQSSRYLVKRTGEKVFLECVQDMDHENMFWYRQDPGLGLRLIYFSYDVKMKEKGDIPEGYSVSREKKERFSLILESASTNQTSMYLCATTTGVDSPLHFGNGTRLTVT.

This sequence joins TRBV28 and TRBJ1-4; D uncertain. The CDR3 loop spans 14 amino acids. Trimming pared 6 bases from V and 6 bases from J, leaving 14 bases between. CDR1 and CDR2 (germline): MDHEN, SYDVKM. The CDR3 DNA sequence: TGTGCCAGCAGGCCCATGCTGGGATATGAAAAACTGTTTTTT. This encodes CASRPMLGYEKLFF.

This clone appeared a single time. The rearrangement links TRBV19 to TRBJ2-2; D is ambiguous. CDR1 and CDR2 (germline): LNHDA, SQIVND (reference sequence). CDR3 length: 11 residues. V lost 8 bases and J lost 7, with 8 bases in between. The CDR3 DNA reads as TGTGCCAGTTCCAGGAGCGGGGAGCTGTTTTTT. Encoded protein: CASSRSGELFF.

The J gene is TRBJ1-5, the V gene TRBV6-1; TRBD1 might be the D (5 bases). The length of the CDR3 is 13 residues. In germline, CDR1 is MNHNS, CDR2 SASEGT. The V end was cut by 7 bases, the J end by 4 bases, with 11 bases between. This CDR3 reads CASTVDRNQPQHF. The CDR3 bases are TGTGCCAGCACCGTCGACAGAAATCAGCCCCAGCATTTT.

This chain links TRBV9 with TRBJ2-3; D unresolved. V shed 2 bases and J shed 2 bases, with 3 bases lying between them. Germline CDR1 SGDLS, CDR2 YYNGEE. The CDR3 spans 12 residues. CDR3 sequence: CASSVSTDTQYF. The CDR3 nucleotides read TGTGCCAGCAGCGTTTCCACAGATACGCAGTATTTT.

The rearrangement joins TRBV6-1 to TRBJ2-5; possibly TRBD2 for D (5 bases). CDR3 length: 12 amino acids. Germline CDR1 and CDR2: MNHNS and SASEGT. The V gene lost 2 bases and the J gene lost 10 bases, with 11 bases spanning the gap. In DNA form, the CDR3 reads TGTGCCAGCAGTGAATTCCCCCGGGACCAGTACTTC. It specifies CASSEFPRDQYF.

The chain is built from TRBV5-1 and TRBJ1-2; D call uncertain. V was pared by 4 bases and J by 8 bases, with 18 bases between. The CDR3 is made up of 14 amino acids. Per germline, CDR1 SGHRS and CDR2 YFSETQ. The CDR3 loop reads CASSPRAELGGYTF. CDR3 sequence (DNA): TGCGCCAGCAGCCCAAGGGCGGAATTAGGGGGCTACACCTTC.

The chain joins TRBV7-2 to TRBJ2-3; D is unresolved. The CDR3 has 14 amino acids. Germline V gives CDR1 SGHTA, CDR2 FQGNSA. V was shortened by 3 bases and J by 5 bases, with 12 bases between the two germline ends. CDR3 nucleotides: TGTGCCAGCAGCTTCAGTTTGGCGGTAGATACGCAGTATTTT. Translation: CASSFSLAVDTQYF. Complete variable domain (other parts from reference TRBV7-2 and TRBJ2-3): GAGVSQSPSNKVTEKGKDVELRCDPISGHTALYWYRQSLGQGLEFLIYFQGNSAPDKSGLPSDRFSAERTGGSVSTLTIQRTQQEDSAVYLCASSFSLAVDTQYFGPGTRLTVL.

This clone is a singleton in its sample. This rearrangement joins TRBV2 to TRBJ1-5; 10 nucleotides match TRBD1. Losses at the gene ends were 0 bases for V and 7 bases for J; bases not matched to a gene: 6. Germline-derived CDR1 and CDR2 are SNHLY and FYNNEI. The CDR3 runs to 16 residues. In nucleotides, the CDR3 is TGTGCCAGCAGTGAAGCGGGGACAGGGGTTCGACAGCCCCAGCATTTT. Translating it yields CASSEAGTGVRQPQHF.

This clone has only one observation. The rearrangement joins TRBV7-9 to TRBJ1-2, with D possibly being TRBD1 (6 bases). CDR3 length: 13 residues. The germline CDR1 and CDR2 sequences are SEHNR and FQNEAQ (reference sequence). Trimming left V 1 base short and J 7 bases short, with 10 bases between. DNA of the CDR3: TGTGCCAGCAGCTTAGACAGGGACACTGGCTACACCTTC. Its protein is CASSLDRDTGYTF.

The CDR3 DNA reads as TGCGCCAGCTTCCGGACTAGCGGAACCTACAATGAGCAGTTCTTC. It specifies CASFRTSGTYNEQFF. This sequence joins TRBV5-1 and TRBJ2-1, with 10 bases matching TRBD2. Germline V CDR1 and CDR2: SGHRS, YFSETQ. With 7 bases clipped from V and 2 bases from J, the junction kept 6 bases outside the gene matches. The CDR3 sequence is 15 residues long.

The V and J genes are TRBV28 and TRBJ2-7; the match to TRBD1 covers 9 bases. Trimming took 8 bases from V and 6 from J; bases not matched to a gene: 8. This CDR3 contains 13 residues. Germline assignment: CDR1 MDHEN and CDR2 SYDVKM. The DNA of the CDR3 is TGTGCCAGCCAAGGACAGGGGTATAGCGAGCAGTACTTC. Its translation is CASQGQGYSEQYF.

This chain connects TRBV20-1 to TRBJ2-7, with unresolved D. CDR1 and CDR2 from the germline V gene are DFQATT and SNEGSKA (reference sequence). V was pared by 6 bases and J by 3 bases, with 6 bases between. This CDR3 comprises 10 residues. The CDR3 bases are TGCAGTGCCAACCACTACGAGCAGTACTTC. Protein product: CSANHYEQYF.

The chain employs TRBV7-2 and TRBJ1-1; D remains unclear. The V gene lost 1 base and the J gene lost 1 base, with 4 bases spanning the gap. Germline CDR1 reads SGHTA; CDR2 reads FQGNSA. The CDR3 consists of 13 residues. CDR3: CASSLGANTEAFF. The CDR3 DNA reads as TGTGCCAGCAGCTTAGGGGCGAACACTGAAGCTTTCTTT.

The sample holds one count of this clone. This chain links TRBV7-3 with TRBJ1-1; 8 bases are shared with TRBD1. J gave up 4 bases and V 3 bases, and 7 bases lay outside the gene matches. CDR1 SGHTA and CDR2 FQGTGA come from the germline V gene. CDR3 length equals 15 residues. The CDR3 DNA reads TGTGCCAGCAGCTTGCAGGGGGCTGGGGGCACTGAAGCTTTCTTT. Amino acid sequence: CASSLQGAGGTEAFF. Looking up the rest from reference TRBV7-3 and TRBJ1-1 gives the full variable domain: GAGVSQTPSNKVTEKGKYVELRCDPISGHTALYWYRQSLGQGPEFLIYFQGTGAADDSGLPNDRFFAVRPEGSVSTLKIQRTERGDSAVYLCASSLQGAGGTEAFFGQGTRLTVV.

The J gene is TRBJ2-1, the V gene TRBV10-3, with TRBD2 matching over 14 bases. CDR3 length: 15 residues. V lost 10 bases, J lost 9 bases, and 11 bases stayed unmatched. Per germline, CDR1 ENHRY and CDR2 SYGVKD. CDR3 amino acids: CATLPTSGREPEQFF. Here the CDR3 DNA reads TGTGCCACACTACCGACTAGCGGGAGGGAGCCTGAGCAGTTCTTC.

This chain connects TRBV29-1 to TRBJ2-3; 10 bases are shared with TRBD1. Germline CDR1 SQVTM, CDR2 ANQGSEA. Losses at the gene ends were 7 bases for V and 3 bases for J; bases not matched to a gene: 7. CDR3 length: 14 residues. CDR3 residues: CSDTTGGETDTQYF. In nucleotides, the CDR3 is TGCAGCGATACGACAGGGGGCGAAACAGATACGCAGTATTTT.

The chain uses TRBV28 and TRBJ2-7; TRBD1 matches 7 bases. V was pared by 8 bases and J by 3 bases, with 10 bases of the junction left unmatched. Germline V gives CDR1 MDHEN, CDR2 SYDVKM. The CDR3 runs to 14 residues. CDR3 protein: CASGGQPPFYEQYF. Written as DNA, the CDR3 is TGTGCCAGCGGGGGACAGCCTCCTTTCTACGAGCAGTACTTC.

This chain uses TRBV5-4 with TRBJ2-3, with 7 bases aligning to TRBD1. With V trimmed by 1 base and J by 6 bases, 5 bases remained unmatched. The CDR3 spans 14 residues. CDR1 is SGHNT and CDR2 is YYREEE in the germline V gene (reference sequence). CDR3 DNA: TGTGCCAGCAGCTTGAGGACAGGCGACGATACGCAGTATTTT. Translating it yields CASSLRTGDDTQYF.

The J gene is TRBJ1-3, the V gene TRBV5-8, with a tentative D call TRBD1 (6 bases). The CDR3 covers 15 residues. Trimming cost V 4 bases and J 0 bases, with 11 bases left between them. Per the germline V gene, CDR1 is SGHTS and CDR2 is YDEGEE. The CDR3 region is CASSRGQNSGNTIYF. Here the CDR3 DNA reads TGTGCCAGCAGCCGGGGACAAAACTCTGGAAACACCATATATTTT.

The sample holds a few counts of this clone. This chain links TRBV6-1 with TRBJ2-3; D gene uncertain. The CDR3 is 14 amino acids. CDR1 is MNHNS and CDR2 is SASEGT in the germline V gene. V was shortened by 1 base and J by 2 bases, with 7 bases between the two germline ends. The CDR3 sequence: CASSEEAHTDTQYF. For the CDR3, the DNA is TGTGCCAGCAGTGAAGAAGCACACACAGATACGCAGTATTTT.

The chain combines TRBV7-9 with TRBJ2-2; D not certain. Germline CDR1 reads SEHNR; CDR2 reads FQNEAQ (reference sequence). This CDR3 is built from 15 residues. The V end was cut by 3 bases, the J end by 4 bases, with 12 bases between. CDR3 sequence: CASSFRLGGTGELFF. CDR3 nucleotide sequence: TGTGCCAGCAGCTTTCGGCTCGGCGGCACCGGGGAGCTGTTTTTT. The full variable domain, in which reference TRBV7-9 and TRBJ2-2 provide the parts outside the CDR3, is DTGVSQNPRHKITKRGQNVTFRCDPISEHNRLYWYRQTLGQGPEFLTYFQNEAQLEKSRLLSDRFSAERPKGSFSTLEIQRTEQGDSAMYLCASSFRLGGTGELFFGEGSRLTVL.

The chain carries TRBV7-6 and TRBJ2-2; D possibly corresponds to TRBD2 (6 bases). The germline V gene encodes CDR1 SGHVS and CDR2 FNYEAQ. The CDR3 spans 16 residues. Trimming left V 0 bases short and J 4 bases short, with 12 bases between. CDR3 coding DNA: TGTGCCAGCAGCTTAGCTTACGGGAGTGCCACCGGGGAGCTGTTTTTT. The encoded protein is CASSLAYGSATGELFF.

The chain recombines TRBV27 with TRBJ2-3; 8 positions match TRBD2. CDR1 and CDR2 (germline): MNHEY, SMNVEV (reference sequence). After removal of 5 bases from V and 5 bases from J, the junction contained 9 bases not matched to a gene. The CDR3 covers 15 residues. CDR3 coding DNA: TGTGCCAGCAGTCCCATGTTAGCGGGATTAGATACGCAGTATTTT. It translates to CASSPMLAGLDTQYF.